This passage covers 27 T cell receptor beta chains from one sample sequenced in a study of T cells after yellow fever vaccination. TCRdb processed the 5' RACE reads anew with MiXCR; each CDR3 protein has one entry. The sample has almost 600,000 distinct CDR3 sequences, about 13% seen once. Sequencing was performed on PBMCs, taken on the day of the yellow fever booster vaccination. The receptors here all came from a man younger than 45 who received the YFV17D yellow fever vaccine.

There are a few counts of this clonotype. This CDR3 is CASKGDVTYEQYF. The CDR3 bases are TGCGCCAGCAAGGGGGACGTTACCTACGAGCAGTACTTC. This rearrangement joins TRBV5-1 to TRBJ2-7; D is possibly TRBD1 (6 bases). The CDR3 has 13 residues. Between the trimmed V and J ends, which lost 6 bases and 2 bases, there was a span of 12 bases. Germline V lookup: CDR1 SGHRS, CDR2 YFSETQ.

This clonotype has more than one count but fewer than ten. This chain links TRBV5-1 with TRBJ2-3; TRBD2 agrees at 12 bases. V shed 4 bases, J shed 4 bases, and the junction held 4 bases outside the gene matches. The length of the CDR3 is 15 residues. Germline V gene lookup returns CDR1 SGHRS and CDR2 YFSETQ. The CDR3 DNA sequence: TGCGCCAGCAGCCAGACTAGCGGGAGCCCAGATACGCAGTATTTT. It is translated as CASSQTSGSPDTQYF.

The sample holds a few counts of this clonotype. The chain links TRBV4-3 to TRBJ1-1; D might be TRBD1 (5 bases). Germline V lookup: CDR1 LGHNA, CDR2 YSLEER. Deletions cut 4 bases from V and 5 bases from J, with 17 bases between. The CDR3 has 15 amino acids. The CDR3 nucleotides are TGCGCCAGCAGCCCCAAAGGAGGGGTAAAAACTGAAGCTTTCTTT. Translation: CASSPKGGVKTEAFF.

This clonotype has only a few counts. This rearrangement joins TRBV6-2 or TRBV6-3 to TRBJ2-1, with D perhaps matching TRBD2 (5 bases). In germline, CDR1 is MNHEY, CDR2 SVGEGT. V lost 3 bases and J 4 bases, leaving 13 bases between the germline ends. CDR3 length: 15 amino acids. CDR3 amino acids: CASSYRSGAYNEQFF. The DNA of the CDR3 is TGTGCCAGCAGTTATAGGAGCGGTGCATACAATGAGCAGTTCTTC.

The genes are TRBV3-1 and TRBJ2-3; D perhaps matches TRBD2 (6 bases). Trimming took 4 bases from V and 3 from J, leaving 17 bases between them. The germline CDR1 and CDR2 sequences are LGHDT and YNNKEL (reference sequence). The CDR3 spans 16 residues. The CDR3 region is CASSPLRAGRTDTQYF. The CDR3 region has the DNA TGTGCCAGCAGCCCCCTTAGGGCGGGGCGGACAGATACGCAGTATTTT.

This clonotype showed up many times. This chain links TRBV6-5 with TRBJ2-1, with 8 positions matching TRBD2. Trimming removed 4 bases from V and 5 bases from J; junction bases left unmatched: 4. The CDR3 is made up of 14 amino acids. The germline gives CDR1 MNHEY, CDR2 SVGAGI. The DNA of the CDR3 is TGTGCCAGCAGTTTAGCGGGAACACACAATGAGCAGTTCTTC. Amino acid sequence: CASSLAGTHNEQFF.

This clonotype appeared a few times. The chain has TRBV12-3 or TRBV12-4 and TRBJ2-6; no reliable D call. This CDR3 comprises 15 residues. V was pared by 3 bases and J by 2 bases, with 8 bases between. The chain's CDR3 is CASSFPVAGANVLTF. In DNA, the CDR3 is TGTGCCAGCAGTTTCCCAGTGGCTGGGGCCAACGTCCTGACTTTC.

The rearrangement links TRBV29-1 to TRBJ1-2, with 11 bases matching TRBD1. The J segment lost 6 bases and the V segment lost 3 bases, leaving 9 bases of the junction unmatched. Per germline, CDR1 SQVTM and CDR2 ANQGSEA. This CDR3 contains 15 residues. CDR3 nucleotides: TGCAGCGTTGAGTCTAGGACAGGGGGCTTTGATGGCTACACCTTC. Its translation is CSVESRTGGFDGYTF.

The rearrangement joins TRBV7-2 to TRBJ2-1; D unresolved. The CDR3 totals 17 residues. V was trimmed by 5 bases and J by 0 bases, leaving 17 bases between them. Germline CDR1 reads SGHTA; CDR2 reads FQGNSA. The CDR3 DNA reads TGTGCCAGCAGCCCCGTATCTGGCTACAGCTCCTACAATGAGCAGTTCTTC. Amino acids: CASSPVSGYSSYNEQFF. The full variable domain, its missing parts supplied by reference TRBV7-2 and TRBJ2-1, is GAGVSQSPSNKVTEKGKDVELRCDPISGHTALYWYRQSLGQGLEFLIYFQGNSAPDKSGLPSDRFSAERTGGSVSTLTIQRTQQEDSAVYLCASSPVSGYSSYNEQFFGPGTRLTVL.

This chain uses TRBV5-1 with TRBJ1-2; D is undetermined. This CDR3 has 13 amino acids. From germline, CDR1 is SGHRS and CDR2 YFSETQ. Trimming left V 1 base short and J 8 bases short, with 12 bases between. DNA for the CDR3: TGCGCCAGCAGCTTGAGTGGCGGTGGGGGCTACACCTTC. Its protein product is CASSLSGGGGYTF.

The J gene is TRBJ2-7, the V gene TRBV30; possibly TRBD2 for D (6 bases). This CDR3 spans 14 amino acids. V shed 4 bases and J shed 3 bases, with 16 bases lying between them. From germline, CDR1 is GTSNPN and CDR2 SVGIG (reference sequence). This chain's CDR3 is CAWKRLDLLYEQYF. The DNA of the CDR3 is TGTGCCTGGAAACGACTAGATTTGCTCTACGAGCAGTACTTC.

The J gene is TRBJ2-3, the V gene TRBV27; tentative D call: TRBD2 (5 bases). CDR1 and CDR2 from the germline V gene are MNHEY and SMNVEV (reference sequence). Between the trimmed V and J ends, which lost 3 bases and 11 bases, there was a span of 9 bases. The CDR3 is made up of 11 amino acids. CDR3 DNA: TGTGCCAGCAGTTTGGGTGGGAGGCAGTATTTT. Translating it yields CASSLGGRQYF.

This clonotype has at least ten counts. The rearrangement uses TRBV10-3 and TRBJ1-2; TRBD1 matches 8 bases. Germline CDR1 is ENHRY and CDR2 is SYGVKD. V gave up 4 bases and J gave up 1 base; unmatched junction bases: 8. CDR3 length: 16 residues. The CDR3 bases are TGTGCCATCAGTGCTGCATCAGGGGGCAGTAACTATGGCTACACCTTC. This encodes CAISAASGGSNYGYTF.

This clonotype has a handful of counts. The chain joins TRBV9 to TRBJ2-1, with a weak D call TRBD1 (6 bases). Germline lookup yields CDR1 SGDLS and CDR2 YYNGEE. V was pared by 1 base and J by 6 bases, with 11 bases between. CDR3 length: 14 residues. CDR3 coding DNA: TGTGCCAGCAGCGTATTACAGGGAAGCAATGAGCAGTTCTTC. Its translation: CASSVLQGSNEQFF.

This clonotype was found many times. This sequence joins TRBV7-9 and TRBJ2-3; D gene uncertain. Germline V lookup: CDR1 SEHNR, CDR2 FQNEAQ (reference sequence). This CDR3 spans 12 amino acids. Trimming removed 2 bases at V and 5 bases at J, with 5 bases between. In nucleotides, the CDR3 is TGTGCCAGCAGCTTATCTCTAGATACGCAGTATTTT. It encodes CASSLSLDTQYF.

The sample holds a few counts of this clonotype. This chain connects TRBV5-5 to TRBJ1-4; D may be TRBD1 (5 bases). The V and J ends lost 5 bases and 5 bases respectively, with 16 bases between them. The CDR3 is 15 residues long. Germline V gene data show CDR1 as SGHKS and CDR2 as YYEKEE (reference sequence). The CDR3 is CASSHDVPGNEKLFF. The CDR3 bases are TGTGCCAGCAGTCACGACGTTCCAGGGAATGAAAAACTGTTTTTT.

This rearrangement joins TRBV24-1 to TRBJ2-1; 10 nucleotides align to TRBD2. J gave up 12 bases and V 4 bases, and 8 bases lay outside the gene matches. There are 14 residues in the CDR3. CDR1 and CDR2 from the germline V gene are KGHDR and SFDVKD. The CDR3 spells CATSEEREGRGQFF. DNA of the CDR3: TGTGCCACCAGTGAAGAGCGGGAGGGCCGTGGGCAGTTCTTC.

V is TRBV12-5 and J is TRBJ1-1, with 7 bases aligning to TRBD1. The germline CDR1 and CDR2 sequences are LGHNT and FRNRAP. This CDR3 comprises 15 residues. With 6 bases clipped from V and 11 bases from J, the junction kept 18 bases outside the gene matches. DNA of the CDR3: TGTGCTAGTGGGACGTTTTCCGGGGCCAGGGGGAGGGCTTTCTTT. Translating it yields CASGTFSGARGRAFF. The entire variable domain, with the rest obtained from reference TRBV12-5 and TRBJ1-1, is as follows: DARVTQTPRHKVTEMGQEVTMRCQPILGHNTVFWYRQTMMQGLELLAYFRNRAPLDDSGMPKDRFSAEMPDATLATLKIQPSEPRDSAVYFCASGTFSGARGRAFFGQGTRLTVV.

This clonotype was counted only a few times. This chain connects TRBV24-1 to TRBJ2-3, with 8 bases matching TRBD2. The CDR3 is 17 amino acids. The junction had 8 bases not matched to a gene; V was cut back by 4 bases and J by 0 bases. Germline CDR1 is KGHDR and CDR2 is SFDVKD. The CDR3 is CATSEAPREDSTDTQYF. For the CDR3, the DNA is TGTGCCACCAGTGAAGCGCCGCGGGAGGATAGCACAGATACGCAGTATTTT.

The genes are TRBV10-3 and TRBJ1-5; TRBD1 agrees at 8 bases. The CDR3 contains 13 residues. Germline CDR1 is ENHRY and CDR2 is SYGVKD. V lost 8 bases to trimming and J lost 4 bases; unmatched junction nucleotides: 4. Here the CDR3 DNA reads TGTGCCATCGGGGACAGGCCAAATCAGCCCCAGCATTTT. Residues: CAIGDRPNQPQHF.

The chain couples TRBV2 to TRBJ2-5; 10 nucleotides match TRBD2. This CDR3 has 15 amino acids. Germline loops: CDR1 SNHLY, CDR2 FYNNEI. V was clipped by 7 bases and J by 1 base; unmatched bases: 6. The CDR3 DNA sequence: TGTGCCAGCATTAGGACTAGCGGCTCCCAAGAGACCCAGTACTTC. Residues: CASIRTSGSQETQYF.

This clonotype was observed a handful of times. This sequence joins TRBV28 and TRBJ2-7; D is possibly TRBD1 (6 bases). CDR1 MDHEN and CDR2 SYDVKM come from the germline V gene. Trimming shortened V by 2 bases and J by 6 bases, and 14 bases separated the two germline ends. The length of the CDR3 is 14 residues. CDR3 in DNA: TGTGCCAGCAGTTTAATTGGGGGCGTCTCCGAGCAGTACTTC. Protein: CASSLIGGVSEQYF. The variable domain in full, completed from reference TRBV28 and TRBJ2-7, reads DVKVTQSSRYLVKRTGEKVFLECVQDMDHENMFWYRQDPGLGLRLIYFSYDVKMKEKGDIPEGYSVSREKKERFSLILESASTNQTSMYLCASSLIGGVSEQYFGPGTRLTVT.

This clonotype showed up just a few times. A read error is likely, as this CDR3 ends without the conserved phenylalanine or tryptophan. It is unclear where the CDR3 begins or ends on the DNA, so no DNA is shown, and the CDR3 is as TCRdb lists it. This chain joins TRBV12-3 or TRBV12-4 and TRBJ2-7; the table's D call, TRBD1, was not checked against the DNA. The CDR3 numbers 11 amino acids, ends counted. The CDR3 spells CASNRDRGRML.

The CDR3 sequence is CASSLKTLDRGREQYF. CDR3 coding DNA: TGTGCCAGCAGCTTAAAAACCCTGGACAGGGGTCGAGAGCAGTACTTC. The V gene is TRBV11-2, the J gene TRBJ2-7; TRBD1 matches at 9 bases. Germline V gene lookup returns CDR1 SGHAT and CDR2 FQNNGV. The ends lost 2 bases at V and 7 bases at J; junction bases unmatched: 12. The CDR3 totals 16 residues. Variable domain in full (rest from reference TRBV11-2 and TRBJ2-7): EAGVAQSPRYKIIEKRQSVAFWCNPISGHATLYWYQQILGQGPKLLIQFQNNGVVDDSQLPKDRFSAERLKGVDSTLKIQPAKLEDSAVYLCASSLKTLDRGREQYFGPGTRLTVT.

In its sample, this clonotype was seen many times. The gene calls are TRBV27 and TRBJ2-7, with D unclear. CDR1 and CDR2 (germline): MNHEY, SMNVEV (reference sequence). The CDR3 length is 14 residues. The V gene lost 5 bases and the J gene lost 3 bases, with 14 bases spanning the gap. The CDR3 region is CASSGRIAFYEQYF. DNA for the CDR3: TGTGCCAGCAGTGGCCGGATTGCTTTCTACGAGCAGTACTTC.

The genes are TRBV6-5 and TRBJ1-1, with D possibly being TRBD1 (6 bases). The length of the CDR3 is 13 residues. V was pared by 0 bases and J by 6 bases, with 8 bases between. Per the germline V gene, CDR1 is MNHEY and CDR2 is SVGAGI. The CDR3 loop is CASSYSGTSEAFF. In DNA, the CDR3 is TGTGCCAGCAGTTACTCGGGGACATCTGAAGCTTTCTTT.

The chain uses TRBV3-1 and TRBJ2-3, with 13 bases aligning to TRBD2. This CDR3 spans 14 amino acids. CDR1 is LGHDT and CDR2 is YNNKEL in the germline V gene (reference sequence). Unmatched junction bases numbered 5, after V lost 4 bases and J lost 10 bases. The CDR3 DNA follows: TGTGCCAGCAGCCTCGGACTAGCGGGAGTTGCGCAGTATTTT. Translation: CASSLGLAGVAQYF.